These T cell receptor beta chains were read from a single sample in a study of blood T cell repertoires in COVID-19. TCRdb's copy holds only in-frame clones and misses some; the assay was immunoSEQ multiplex PCR. The data show about 230,000 clones, about 85% seen once. The specimen was peripheral blood. The receptors derive from a woman under 30 who had recovered from COVID-19. Each CDR3 is given with its conserved first and last residue. Fields, in order: V gene, clone size, CDR3 length, J gene, D gene, CDR3 protein, CDR3 DNA. D genes are given only for firm matches. Only part of the rows carry a size: once, few, many, or a class if the clone is expanded.

v_gene: TRBV5-1; abundance: -; len: 15; j_gene: TRBJ2-2; d_gene: TRBD1; CDR3aa: CASSRDRGFTGELFF; CDR3nt: TGCGCCAGCAGCCGGGACAGGGGTTTCACCGGGGAGCTGTTTTTT
v_gene: TRBV4-3; abundance: -; len: 15; j_gene: TRBJ1-2; d_gene: -; CDR3aa: CASTRGGGTGYGYTF; CDR3nt: TGCGCCAGCACCAGGGGAGGGGGTACAGGCTATGGCTACACCTTC
v_gene: TRBV5-1; abundance: -; len: 11; j_gene: TRBJ1-1; d_gene: -; CDR3aa: CASSSFTEAFF; CDR3nt: TGCGCCAGCAGCTCTTTCACTGAAGCTTTCTTT
v_gene: TRBV7-9; abundance: -; len: 16; j_gene: TRBJ1-4; d_gene: -; CDR3aa: CASSPQSGGGREKLFF; CDR3nt: TGTGCCAGCAGCCCCCAGTCGGGGGGAGGTCGGGAAAAACTGTTTTTT
v_gene: TRBV7-9; abundance: -; len: 12; j_gene: TRBJ1-1; d_gene: -; CDR3aa: CASSQRVTEAFF; CDR3nt: TGTGCCAGCAGCCAACGGGTCACTGAAGCTTTCTTT
v_gene: TRBV7-9; abundance: -; len: 14; j_gene: TRBJ2-1; d_gene: TRBD2; CDR3aa: CASSGSGKLHEQFF; CDR3nt: TGTGCCAGCAGCGGTAGCGGGAAATTGCACGAGCAGTTCTTC
v_gene: TRBV11-2; abundance: -; len: 16; j_gene: TRBJ2-5; d_gene: TRBD2; CDR3aa: CASIERTSGPQETQYF; CDR3nt: TGTGCCAGCATCGAAAGGACTAGCGGGCCTCAAGAGACCCAGTACTTC
v_gene: TRBV9; abundance: -; len: 16; j_gene: TRBJ2-3; d_gene: TRBD2; CDR3aa: CASSVGGRAHGDTQYF; CDR3nt: TGTGCCAGCAGCGTAGGAGGGAGGGCGCATGGGGATACGCAGTATTTT
v_gene: TRBV2; abundance: -; len: 14; j_gene: TRBJ2-7; d_gene: TRBD1; CDR3aa: CASSAGQNTYEQYF; CDR3nt: TGTGCCAGCAGTGCGGGACAGAATACCTACGAGCAGTACTTC
v_gene: TRBV15; abundance: -; len: 16; j_gene: TRBJ2-3; d_gene: -; CDR3aa: CATSRLGGGVTDTQYF; CDR3nt: TGTGCCACCAGCAGATTGGGAGGGGGAGTCACAGATACGCAGTATTTT
v_gene: TRBV7-3; abundance: -; len: 15; j_gene: TRBJ2-3; d_gene: TRBD1; CDR3aa: CASSLGGDRVDTQYF; CDR3nt: TGTGCCAGCAGCTTAGGAGGGGACAGGGTAGATACGCAGTATTTT
v_gene: TRBV6-4; abundance: -; len: 15; j_gene: TRBJ2-3; d_gene: TRBD2; CDR3aa: CASSELAGEADTQYF; CDR3nt: TGTGCCAGCAGTGAACTAGCGGGAGAGGCAGATACGCAGTATTTT
v_gene: TRBV5-6; abundance: -; len: 16; j_gene: TRBJ2-3; d_gene: -; CDR3aa: CASSSMEALSTDTQYF; CDR3nt: TGTGCCAGCAGCTCCATGGAGGCTCTAAGCACAGATACGCAGTATTTT
v_gene: TRBV5-1; abundance: -; len: 11; j_gene: TRBJ2-2; d_gene: -; CDR3aa: CASSFGGELFF; CDR3nt: TGCGCCAGCAGCTTCGGCGGGGAGCTGTTTTTT
v_gene: TRBV19; abundance: -; len: 18; j_gene: TRBJ2-7; d_gene: -; CDR3aa: CASSPHTGGGGPSYEQYF; CDR3nt: TGTGCCAGTAGCCCTCATACCGGAGGAGGAGGACCCTCCTACGAGCAGTACTTC
v_gene: TRBV5-1; abundance: -; len: 17; j_gene: TRBJ2-5; d_gene: TRBD1; CDR3aa: CASSLAGQGTSQETQYF; CDR3nt: TGCGCCAGCAGCTTGGCGGGACAGGGAACTTCACAAGAGACCCAGTACTTC
v_gene: TRBV9; abundance: -; len: 16; j_gene: TRBJ1-1; d_gene: TRBD1; CDR3aa: CASSVAGQGVHTEAFF; CDR3nt: TGTGCCAGCAGCGTAGCGGGACAGGGGGTCCACACTGAAGCTTTCTTT
v_gene: TRBV30; abundance: -; len: 12; j_gene: TRBJ1-1; d_gene: TRBD1; CDR3aa: CAWEGTGGLAFF; CDR3nt: TGTGCCTGGGAAGGGACAGGAGGGCTGGCTTTCTTT
v_gene: TRBV19; abundance: -; len: 14; j_gene: TRBJ2-1; d_gene: -; CDR3aa: CASSIVTHQDEQFF; CDR3nt: TGTGCCAGTAGTATAGTGACCCACCAGGATGAGCAGTTCTTC
v_gene: TRBV5-6; abundance: -; len: 17; j_gene: TRBJ2-3; d_gene: -; CDR3aa: CASSPGMLWETSDTQYF; CDR3nt: TGTGCCAGCAGCCCGGGGATGTTATGGGAGACGTCAGATACGCAGTATTTT
v_gene: TRBV6-2/TRBV6-3; abundance: once; len: 17; j_gene: TRBJ1-5; d_gene: TRBD1; CDR3aa: CASSYDETGVYNQPQHF; CDR3nt: TGTGCCAGCAGTTACGACGAGACAGGGGTGTACAATCAGCCCCAGCATTTT
v_gene: TRBV7-6; abundance: -; len: 15; j_gene: TRBJ1-2; d_gene: TRBD1; CDR3aa: CASSSRTGGGSGYTF; CDR3nt: TGTGCCAGCAGCTCTAGGACAGGGGGCGGTAGTGGCTACACCTTC
v_gene: TRBV5-4; abundance: -; len: 12; j_gene: TRBJ2-3; d_gene: -; CDR3aa: CASSFRTDTQYF; CDR3nt: TGTGCCAGCAGCTTTCGTACAGATACGCAGTATTTT
v_gene: TRBV29-1; abundance: -; len: 18; j_gene: TRBJ2-1; d_gene: TRBD1; CDR3aa: CSVEWTGLLASSYNEQFF; CDR3nt: TGCAGCGTTGAATGGACAGGGTTGTTGGCGAGCTCCTACAATGAGCAGTTCTTC
v_gene: TRBV7-2; abundance: -; len: 15; j_gene: TRBJ2-3; d_gene: -; CDR3aa: CASSLVPSASDTQYF; CDR3nt: TGTGCCAGCAGCTTAGTTCCTAGCGCGTCAGATACGCAGTATTTT
v_gene: TRBV4-2; abundance: -; len: 15; j_gene: TRBJ1-5; d_gene: -; CDR3aa: CASSQFRGGNQPQHF; CDR3nt: TGTGCCAGCAGCCAATTTCGGGGTGGGAATCAGCCCCAGCATTTT
v_gene: TRBV4-1; abundance: -; len: 13; j_gene: TRBJ2-2; d_gene: -; CDR3aa: CASSLSDTGELFF; CDR3nt: TGCGCCAGCAGCCTTTCAGACACCGGGGAGCTGTTTTTT
v_gene: TRBV6-4; abundance: many; len: 16; j_gene: TRBJ2-3; d_gene: -; CDR3aa: CASSDSSGGGTDTQYF; CDR3nt: TGTGCCAGCAGTGACTCGAGCGGAGGGGGCACAGATACGCAGTATTTT
v_gene: TRBV7-9; abundance: -; len: 15; j_gene: TRBJ1-6; d_gene: TRBD1; CDR3aa: CASSLYMDRRSPLHF; CDR3nt: TGTGCCAGCAGCTTATACATGGACAGGCGGTCACCCCTCCACTTT
v_gene: TRBV25-1; abundance: -; len: 16; j_gene: TRBJ1-2; d_gene: TRBD1; CDR3aa: CASSDPSGQGYYGYTF; CDR3nt: TGTGCCAGCAGTGACCCCTCAGGACAGGGGTACTATGGCTACACCTTC
v_gene: TRBV7-3; abundance: -; len: 16; j_gene: TRBJ2-7; d_gene: TRBD1; CDR3aa: CASSLMPAGQGYEQYF; CDR3nt: TGTGCCAGCAGCCTAATGCCCGCGGGACAGGGGTACGAGCAGTACTTC
v_gene: TRBV28; abundance: -; len: 22; j_gene: TRBJ2-1; d_gene: -; CDR3aa: CASSPRRLTTGFESVLGIEQFF; CDR3nt: TGTGCCAGCAGTCCGCGCCGACTAACTACAGGGTTTGAATCTGTGCTCGGAATTGAGCAGTTCTTC
v_gene: TRBV25-1; abundance: -; len: 13; j_gene: TRBJ2-3; d_gene: TRBD1; CDR3aa: CASVGQGGDTQYF; CDR3nt: TGTGCCAGCGTGGGACAGGGGGGAGATACGCAGTATTTT
v_gene: TRBV11-1; abundance: -; len: 16; j_gene: TRBJ2-2; d_gene: -; CDR3aa: CASSLAGVRGTGELFF; CDR3nt: TGTGCCAGCAGCTTAGCAGGGGTACGTGGCACCGGGGAGCTGTTTTTT
v_gene: TRBV7-2; abundance: -; len: 15; j_gene: TRBJ2-5; d_gene: -; CDR3aa: CASSLAPGSWETQYF; CDR3nt: TGTGCCAGCAGCTTAGCACCAGGGTCATGGGAGACCCAGTACTTC
v_gene: TRBV7-9; abundance: -; len: 14; j_gene: TRBJ2-2; d_gene: -; CDR3aa: CASSSNKNTGELFF; CDR3nt: TGTGCCAGCAGCTCCAACAAGAACACCGGGGAGCTGTTTTTT
v_gene: TRBV19; abundance: -; len: 14; j_gene: TRBJ1-5; d_gene: TRBD1; CDR3aa: CASSAGQSNQPQHF; CDR3nt: TGTGCCAGTAGTGCGGGACAGAGCAATCAGCCCCAGCATTTT
v_gene: TRBV6-4; abundance: -; len: 16; j_gene: TRBJ1-4; d_gene: -; CDR3aa: CASTQTRSQRDEKLFF; CDR3nt: TGTGCCAGCACCCAAACGAGGAGTCAGCGGGATGAAAAACTGTTTTTT
v_gene: TRBV4-3; abundance: -; len: 15; j_gene: TRBJ1-5; d_gene: -; CDR3aa: CASSQDQATGQPQHF; CDR3nt: TGCGCCAGCAGCCAAGATCAGGCGACGGGGCAGCCCCAGCATTTT
v_gene: TRBV5-4; abundance: -; len: 15; j_gene: TRBJ2-1; d_gene: -; CDR3aa: CASSPGRGSYNEQFF; CDR3nt: TGTGCCAGCAGCCCGGGTAGGGGATCCTACAATGAGCAGTTCTTC
v_gene: TRBV9; abundance: -; len: 11; j_gene: TRBJ1-1; d_gene: -; CDR3aa: CASGGRAPAFF; CDR3nt: TGTGCCAGTGGGGGCAGGGCGCCAGCTTTCTTT
v_gene: TRBV12-5; abundance: -; len: 16; j_gene: TRBJ2-5; d_gene: TRBD2; CDR3aa: CASGFTSGRRQETQYF; CDR3nt: TGTGCTAGTGGTTTTACTAGCGGGAGAAGGCAAGAGACCCAGTACTTC